This T cell receptor (beta chain) originates from a study of T cells in Graves' hyperthyroidism and ophthalmopathy. With a duration under 2 months, the hyperthyroidism was newly diagnosed in patients aged 18 to 65. Amplified TCR beta CDR3 regions came from RNA transcripts. HTBI primers were the set used in a first-round RT-PCR of the TCR CDR3. TCRdb re-called the multiplex PCR reads through MiXCR, storing one row per CDR3 protein. The table records 45,000 or so distinct CDR3 sequences, around half of them present only once. Whole-study results and caveats: Prediction of ophthalmopathy progression came a median roughly 6.7 months pre-onset. Among clonotypes expanded in thyroid above 0.001, most were also found in blood.

The junction had 5 bases not matched to a gene; V was cut back by 5 bases and J by 6 bases. This CDR3 is built from 13 residues. Germline CDR1 reads SQVTM; CDR2 reads ANQGSEA. About this clonotype: Its antigen remains unidentified.

The receptor's source is a woman between 50 and 59 years old with Graves' hyperthyroidism. The sequenced sample consisted of peripheral blood or thyroid tissue (not recorded which). The chain uses TRBV29-1 and TRBJ2-7; 12 bases map to TRBD2. The CDR3 nucleotides are TGCAGCGTTAAGACTAGCGGGAGAGGCGAGCAGTACTTC. Amino acids: CSVKTSGRGEQYF.